This TCR beta chain is from a study of blood T cell repertoires in COVID-19. Study-wide background: PBMCs, B-cell-depleted T cells, or T cells were the source of the cDNA or gDNA that made up the material.

As processed by the authors: Quantification of nucleated cells was approximated via reference gene primer amplification. Produced via immunoSEQ multiplex PCR; TCRdb's table is partial and in-frame only. V, J and clone size were drawn from that table, and D and trimming were deduced from the DNA. The data contain hundreds of thousands of clones, more than 90% of them singletons. This CDR3 is 11 amino acids long. CDR1 is SQVTM and CDR2 is ANQGSEA in the germline V gene. As to this clone: Its ends do not fully match the called genes, so a read error is possible.

Study members were between roughly 18 and 100 years old and lived in some 22 US regions. Cohort 3 donors counted as recovered after two negative PCRs, clearance, or resolved symptoms. The gene calls are TRBV29-1 and TRBJ2-5; 8 bases are shared with TRBD1. The sample consisted of PBMCs or T cells enriched from blood (not recorded which). The clonotype comes from a man aged 55-75 years who had recovered from COVID-19. The CDR3 protein is CSVEDRTGGHF. CDR3 nucleotides: TGCAGCGTTGAAGATCGCACAGGGGGACACTTC.